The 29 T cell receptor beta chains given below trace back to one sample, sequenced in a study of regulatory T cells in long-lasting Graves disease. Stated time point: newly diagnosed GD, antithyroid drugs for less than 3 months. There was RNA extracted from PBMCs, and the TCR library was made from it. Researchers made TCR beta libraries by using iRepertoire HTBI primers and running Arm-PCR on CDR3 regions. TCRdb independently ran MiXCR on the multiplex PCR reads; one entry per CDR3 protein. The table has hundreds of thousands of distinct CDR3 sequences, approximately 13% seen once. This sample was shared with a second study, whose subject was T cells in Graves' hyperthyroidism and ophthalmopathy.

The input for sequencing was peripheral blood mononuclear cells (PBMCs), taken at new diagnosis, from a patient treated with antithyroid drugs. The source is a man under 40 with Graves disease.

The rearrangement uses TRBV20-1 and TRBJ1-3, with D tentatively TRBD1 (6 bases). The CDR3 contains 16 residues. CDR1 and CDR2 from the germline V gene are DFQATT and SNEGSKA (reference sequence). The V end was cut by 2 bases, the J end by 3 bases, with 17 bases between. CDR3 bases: TGCAGTGCTAGAAAAGGGGGAGGAGGTGATGGAAACACCATATATTTT. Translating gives CSARKGGGGDGNTIYF.

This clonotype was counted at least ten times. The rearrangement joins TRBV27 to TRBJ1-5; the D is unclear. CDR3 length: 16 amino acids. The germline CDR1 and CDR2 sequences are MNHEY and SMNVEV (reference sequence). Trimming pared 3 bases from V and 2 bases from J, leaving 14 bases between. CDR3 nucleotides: TGTGCCAGCAGTTTCATGTGGATGAGCGGCAATCAGCCCCAGCATTTT. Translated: CASSFMWMSGNQPQHF.

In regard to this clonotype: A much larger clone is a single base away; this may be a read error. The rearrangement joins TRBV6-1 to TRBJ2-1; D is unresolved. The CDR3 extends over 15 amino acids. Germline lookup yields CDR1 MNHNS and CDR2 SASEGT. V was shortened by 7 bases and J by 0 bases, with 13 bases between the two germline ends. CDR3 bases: TGTGCCAGCACCAGGTCCCTGAGCTCCTACAATGAGCAGTTCTTC. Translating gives CASTRSLSSYNEQFF.

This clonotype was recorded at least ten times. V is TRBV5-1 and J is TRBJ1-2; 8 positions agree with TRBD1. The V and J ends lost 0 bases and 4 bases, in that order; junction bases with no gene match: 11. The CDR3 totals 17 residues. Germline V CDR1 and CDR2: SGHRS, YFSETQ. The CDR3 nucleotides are TGCGCCAGCAGCTTGGCCGGGACAGGACAAAACCTCTATGGCTACACCTTC. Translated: CASSLAGTGQNLYGYTF.

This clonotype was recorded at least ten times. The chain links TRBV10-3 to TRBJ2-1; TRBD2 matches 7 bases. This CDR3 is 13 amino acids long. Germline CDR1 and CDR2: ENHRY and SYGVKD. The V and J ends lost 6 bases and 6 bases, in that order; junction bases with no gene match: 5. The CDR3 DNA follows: TGTGCCATCAGCCTAGCTAGCGGCAATGAGCAGTTCTTC. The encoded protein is CAISLASGNEQFF.

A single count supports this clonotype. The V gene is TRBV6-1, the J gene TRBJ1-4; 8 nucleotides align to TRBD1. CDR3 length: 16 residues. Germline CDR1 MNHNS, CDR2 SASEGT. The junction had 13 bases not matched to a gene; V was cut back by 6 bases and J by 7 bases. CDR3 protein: CASRKTRDRRFEKLFF. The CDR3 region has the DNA TGTGCCAGCAGGAAGACCCGGGACAGGAGGTTTGAAAAACTGTTTTTT.

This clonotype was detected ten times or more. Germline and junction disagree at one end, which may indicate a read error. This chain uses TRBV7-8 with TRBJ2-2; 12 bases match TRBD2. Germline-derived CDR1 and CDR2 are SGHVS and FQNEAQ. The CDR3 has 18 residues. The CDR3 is CASSSPLTSGGNTGELFF. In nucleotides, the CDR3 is TGTGCCAGCAGCTCCCCCCTGACTAGCGGGGGAAACACCGGAGAGCTGTTTTTT. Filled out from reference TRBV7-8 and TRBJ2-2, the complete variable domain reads GAGVSQSPRYKVAKRGQDVALRCDPISGHVSLFWYQQALGQGPEFLTYFQNEAQLDKSGLPSDRFFAERPEGSVSTLKIQRTQQEDSAVYLCASSSPLTSGGNTGELFFGEGSRLTVL.

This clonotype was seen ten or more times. CDR3 region: CAISGGLRTEAFF. The CDR3 DNA reads TGTGCCATCAGTGGGGGTTTGAGGACTGAAGCTTTCTTT. This chain joins TRBV10-3 and TRBJ1-1, with D unresolved. There are 13 residues in the CDR3. In germline, CDR1 is ENHRY, CDR2 SYGVKD. V dropped 4 bases and J dropped 5 bases, with 11 bases sitting between them.

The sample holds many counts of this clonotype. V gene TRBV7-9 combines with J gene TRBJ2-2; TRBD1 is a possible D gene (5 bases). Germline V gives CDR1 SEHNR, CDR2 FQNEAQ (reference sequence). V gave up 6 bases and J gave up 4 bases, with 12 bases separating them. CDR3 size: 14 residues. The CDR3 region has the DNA TGTGCCAGCAGTGCAACAGGCAGCACCGGGGAGCTGTTTTTT. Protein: CASSATGSTGELFF. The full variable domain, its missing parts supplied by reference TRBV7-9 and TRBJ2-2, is DTGVSQNPRHKITKRGQNVTFRCDPISEHNRLYWYRQTLGQGPEFLTYFQNEAQLEKSRLLSDRFSAERPKGSFSTLEIQRTEQGDSAMYLCASSATGSTGELFFGEGSRLTVL.

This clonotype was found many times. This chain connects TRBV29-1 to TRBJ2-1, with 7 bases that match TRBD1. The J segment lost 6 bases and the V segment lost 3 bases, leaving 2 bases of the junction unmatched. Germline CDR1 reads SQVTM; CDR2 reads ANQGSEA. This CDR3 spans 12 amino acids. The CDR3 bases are TGCAGCGTTGATGGACAGGCCAATGAGCAGTTCTTC. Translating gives CSVDGQANEQFF.

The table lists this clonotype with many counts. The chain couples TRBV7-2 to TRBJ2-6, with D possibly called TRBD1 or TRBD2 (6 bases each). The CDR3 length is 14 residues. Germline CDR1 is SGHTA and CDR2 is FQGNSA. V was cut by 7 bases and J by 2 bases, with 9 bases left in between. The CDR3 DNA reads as TGTGCCAGCACAAGGGGGGCTGGGGCCAACGTCCTGACTTTC. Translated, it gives CASTRGAGANVLTF. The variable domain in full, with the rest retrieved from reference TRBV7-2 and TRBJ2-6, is GAGVSQSPSNKVTEKGKDVELRCDPISGHTALYWYRQSLGQGLEFLIYFQGNSAPDKSGLPSDRFSAERTGGSVSTLTIQRTQQEDSAVYLCASTRGAGANVLTFGAGSRLTVL.

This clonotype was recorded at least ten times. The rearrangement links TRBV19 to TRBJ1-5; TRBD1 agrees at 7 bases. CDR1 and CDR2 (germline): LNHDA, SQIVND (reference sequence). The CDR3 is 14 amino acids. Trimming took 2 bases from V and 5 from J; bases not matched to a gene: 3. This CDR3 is CASSIRQGHQPQHF. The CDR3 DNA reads TGTGCCAGTAGTATACGACAGGGTCATCAGCCCCAGCATTTT. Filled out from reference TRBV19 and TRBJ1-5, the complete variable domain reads DGGITQSPKYLFRKEGQNVTLSCEQNLNHDAMYWYRQDPGQGLRLIYYSQIVNDFQKGDIAEGYSVSREKKESFPLTVTSAQKNPTAFYLCASSIRQGHQPQHFGDGTRLSIL.

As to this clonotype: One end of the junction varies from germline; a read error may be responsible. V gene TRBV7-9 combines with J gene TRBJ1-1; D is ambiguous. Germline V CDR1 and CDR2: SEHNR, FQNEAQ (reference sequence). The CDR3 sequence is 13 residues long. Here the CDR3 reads CASKVTPNTEALF. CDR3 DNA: TGTGCCAGCAAGGTGACACCGAACACTGAAGCTCTCTTT.

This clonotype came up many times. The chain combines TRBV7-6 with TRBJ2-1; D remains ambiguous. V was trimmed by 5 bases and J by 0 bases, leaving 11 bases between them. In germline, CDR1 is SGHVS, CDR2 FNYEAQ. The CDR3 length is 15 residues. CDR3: CASSLNPVSYNEQFF. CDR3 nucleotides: TGTGCCAGCAGCCTTAATCCAGTCTCCTACAATGAGCAGTTCTTC.

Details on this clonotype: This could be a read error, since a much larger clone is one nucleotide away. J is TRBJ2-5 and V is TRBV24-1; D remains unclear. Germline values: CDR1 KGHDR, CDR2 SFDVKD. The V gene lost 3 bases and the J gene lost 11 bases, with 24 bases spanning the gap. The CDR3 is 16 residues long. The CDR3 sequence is CATSDGVLGPYNEQYF. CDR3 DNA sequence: TGTGCCACCAGTGATGGTGTGCTCGGTCCCTACAATGAGCAGTACTTC.

CDR3 sequence: CRATGSRGRKDTQYF. The CDR3 DNA is TGCAGGGCAACAGGGTCCAGGGGCCGTAAAGATACGCAGTATTTT. The chain employs TRBV29-1 and TRBJ2-3; TRBD1 is a possible D gene (6 bases). Germline lookup yields CDR1 SQVTM and CDR2 ANQGSEA. The CDR3 loop spans 15 amino acids.

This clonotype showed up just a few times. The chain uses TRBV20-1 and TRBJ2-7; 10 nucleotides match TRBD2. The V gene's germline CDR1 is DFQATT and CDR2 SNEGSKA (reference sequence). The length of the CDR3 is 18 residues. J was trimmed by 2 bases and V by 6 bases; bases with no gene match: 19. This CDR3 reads CSAQSEHRGLAHPYEQYF. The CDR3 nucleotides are TGCAGTGCGCAGAGTGAACACCGGGGACTAGCGCATCCCTACGAGCAGTACTTC.

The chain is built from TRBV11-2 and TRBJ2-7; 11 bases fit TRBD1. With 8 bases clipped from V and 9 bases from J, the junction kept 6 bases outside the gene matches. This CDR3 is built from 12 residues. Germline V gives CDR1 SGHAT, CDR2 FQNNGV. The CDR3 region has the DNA TGTGCCAGCGCCTCCGGACAGGGGGCGCAGTACTTC. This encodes CASASGQGAQYF.

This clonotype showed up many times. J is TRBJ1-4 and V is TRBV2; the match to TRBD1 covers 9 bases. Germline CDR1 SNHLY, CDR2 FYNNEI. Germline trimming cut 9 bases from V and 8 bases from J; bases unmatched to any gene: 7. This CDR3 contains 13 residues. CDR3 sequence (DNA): TGTGCCAGTCGGGACAGGGAGGGAGAAAAACTGTTTTTT. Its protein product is CASRDREGEKLFF.

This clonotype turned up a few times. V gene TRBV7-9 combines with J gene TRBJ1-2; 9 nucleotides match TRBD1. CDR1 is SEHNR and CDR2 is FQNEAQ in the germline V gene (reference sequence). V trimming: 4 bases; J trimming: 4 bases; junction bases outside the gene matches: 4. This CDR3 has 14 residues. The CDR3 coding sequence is TGTGCCAGCAGCTGGGGACAGGGCTTCTATGGCTACACCTTC. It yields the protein CASSWGQGFYGYTF.

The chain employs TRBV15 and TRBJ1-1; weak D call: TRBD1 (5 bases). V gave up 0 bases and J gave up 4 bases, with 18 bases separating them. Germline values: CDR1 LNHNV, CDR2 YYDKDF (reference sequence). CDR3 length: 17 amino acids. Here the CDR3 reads CATSREFGSFGATEAFF. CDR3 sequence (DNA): TGTGCCACCAGCAGAGAATTCGGCTCGTTTGGGGCCACTGAAGCTTTCTTT.

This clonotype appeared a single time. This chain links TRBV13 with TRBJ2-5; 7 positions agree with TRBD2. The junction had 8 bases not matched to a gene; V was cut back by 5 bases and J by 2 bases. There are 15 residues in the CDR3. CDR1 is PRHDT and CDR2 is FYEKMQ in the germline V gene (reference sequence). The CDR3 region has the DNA TGTGCCAGCAGCGCGTGGGGGGGTGCGCAAGAGACCCAGTACTTC. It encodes CASSAWGGAQETQYF.

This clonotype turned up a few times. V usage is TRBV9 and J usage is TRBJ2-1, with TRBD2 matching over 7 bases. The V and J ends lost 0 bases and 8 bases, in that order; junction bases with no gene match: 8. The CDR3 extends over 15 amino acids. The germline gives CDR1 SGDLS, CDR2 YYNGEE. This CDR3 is CASSVDGSGKDEQFF. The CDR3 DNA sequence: TGTGCCAGCAGCGTAGACGGGAGCGGGAAGGATGAGCAGTTCTTC.

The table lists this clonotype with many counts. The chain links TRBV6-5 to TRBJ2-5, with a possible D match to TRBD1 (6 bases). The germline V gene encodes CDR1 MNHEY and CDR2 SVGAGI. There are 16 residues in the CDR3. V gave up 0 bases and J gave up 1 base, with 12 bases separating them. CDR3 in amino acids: CASSYSWTEIQETQYF. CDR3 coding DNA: TGTGCCAGCAGTTACTCATGGACAGAGATCCAAGAGACCCAGTACTTC.

CDR3 nucleotides: TGCAACGCTGGACAGTTTAACTATGGCTACACCTTC. As protein: CNAGQFNYGYTF. The chain combines TRBV29-1 with TRBJ1-2; possibly TRBD1 for D (6 bases). Germline CDR1 is SQVTM and CDR2 is ANQGSEA. The CDR3 has 12 amino acids. Using reference TRBV29-1 and TRBJ1-2 for the parts outside the CDR3, the full variable domain is SAVISQKPSRDICQRGTSLTIQCQVDSQVTMMFWYRQQPGQSLTLIATANQGSEATYESGFVIDKFPISRPNLTFSTLTVSNMSPEDSSIYLCNAGQFNYGYTFGSGTRLTVV.

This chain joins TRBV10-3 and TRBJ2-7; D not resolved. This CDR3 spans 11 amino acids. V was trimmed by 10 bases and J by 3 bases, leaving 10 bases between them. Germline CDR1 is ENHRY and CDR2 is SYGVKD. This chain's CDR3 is CATKALYEQYF. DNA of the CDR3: TGTGCCACAAAAGCGCTCTACGAGCAGTACTTC.

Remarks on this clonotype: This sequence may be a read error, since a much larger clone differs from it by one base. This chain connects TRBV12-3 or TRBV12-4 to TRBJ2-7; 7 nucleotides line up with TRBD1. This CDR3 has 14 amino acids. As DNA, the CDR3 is TGTGCCAGCAGCTGTGACAGGGTCTCCCACGAGCAGTACTTC. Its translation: CASSCDRVSHEQYF.

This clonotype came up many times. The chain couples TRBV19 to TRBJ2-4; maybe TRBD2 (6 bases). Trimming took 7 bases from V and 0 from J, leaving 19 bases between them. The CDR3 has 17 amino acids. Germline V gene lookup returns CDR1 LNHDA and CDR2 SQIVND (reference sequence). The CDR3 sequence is CASNPGYPGVAKNIQYF. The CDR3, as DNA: TGTGCCAGTAACCCGGGGTATCCGGGGGTAGCCAAAAACATTCAGTACTTC.

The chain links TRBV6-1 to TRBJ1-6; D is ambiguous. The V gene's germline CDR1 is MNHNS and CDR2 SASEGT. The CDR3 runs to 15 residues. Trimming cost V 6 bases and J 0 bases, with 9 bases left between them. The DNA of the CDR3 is TGTGCCAGCAGGCCGGGGAGCTCCTATAATTCACCCCTCCACTTT. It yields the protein CASRPGSSYNSPLHF.